Listed here is a single TCR beta chain. What it binds is unknown. The source of the sample is a study of radiotherapy plus CTLA-4 blockade in lung cancer. Points from the study as a whole: Among blood TCR repertoires after radiotherapy plus ipilimumab, tumor-derived clones expanded.

This CDR3 has 16 amino acids. The germline gives CDR1 SQVTM, CDR2 ANQGSEA. With V trimmed by 4 bases and J by 9 bases, 16 bases remained unmatched. Focal radiation was given together with CTLA-4 blockade (ipilimumab) to patients with chemo-refractory metastatic non-small-cell lung cancer. Generated by immunoSEQ multiplex PCR, the TCRdb table keeps only in-frame clones and is missing some. Here the sample spans roughly 62,000 clones, more than 70% being singletons. The sequenced sample was peripheral blood, obtained from a patient treated with radiotherapy plus ipilimumab. This TCR came from a human donor with non-small cell lung cancer who had a complete response to radiotherapy plus ipilimumab. V is TRBV29-1 and J is TRBJ2-1; TRBD2 matches at 9 bases. In DNA form, the CDR3 reads TGCAGCGTTGTCCCCGGGGCTAGCGGGAAACGCGGTGAGCAGTTCTTC. This gives the protein CSVVPGASGKRGEQFF.